This T cell receptor (beta chain) was profiled in a study of immune characteristics of hereditary and idiopathic chronic pancreatitis. Background on the whole study: The study profiled local pancreatic immune cells and TCRbeta repertoires in hereditary and idiopathic chronic pancreatitis compared with control organ donor pancreases. Minimal in vitro experimental manipulation of pancreas-infiltrating T cells was the reason the gDNA-based approach was selected. In total, roughly five control pancreases, roughly 7 hereditary chronic pancreatitis pancreases and about six idiopathic chronic pancreatitis pancreases underwent TCRbeta sequencing.

The sample holds one count of this clone. What this receptor recognizes is not known. Base quality data are lacking; no much larger clone is found one base away. The investigation overall reported the following: Numbers of productive TCR rearrangements correlated positively with disease severity scores among over 10 chronic pancreatitis patients. Differences in Vbeta-Jbeta gene family usage, including TRBV10, TRBV19, TRBV23 and TRBV5, were found between hereditary and idiopathic chronic pancreatitis. The study did not include chronic pancreatitis caused by alcohol use. Patient tissue was available only at the time of TPIAT, so disease duration differences may have influenced immune findings. Significantly increased TCRbeta repertoire diversity and reduced clonality were observed in both chronic pancreatitis groups relative to controls.

Taken from the germline V gene, the CDR1 and CDR2 loops are MGHRA and YSYEKL. The CDR3 runs 15 residues from the cysteine to the phenylalanine. The only DNA kept is the CDR3, 45 bases in frame from the first base. At the junction V is shortened by 0 bases and J by 3 bases; bases outside the gene matches: 1. The library was built by means of the immunoSEQ multiplex PCR assay. From pancreatic genomic DNA, the TCRbeta CDR3 region and adjacent sequences were amplified and sequenced. The paper's data handling went like this. Repertoire diversity was assessed as a mean normalized Shannon-Wiener index, together with productive clonality and counts of productive rearrangements. The nonparametric Mann-Whitney U test was used to compare repertoire metrics between controls and chronic pancreatitis. CDR3beta sequences with identical amino acid composition and length across subjects were defined as shared clonotypes. Not all clones reach the TCRdb copy of this immuneACCESS table, which keeps in-frame sequences only. Checked studies attribute under half of the gap to unresolved V genes and leave the rest unexplained. That table gives V, J and clone size, and the DNA gave D and trimming. The sample table shows some 15,000 clones, and around 79% are seen once. Approximately 15% of the sample goes to the ten largest clones.

Pancreas tissue with chronic pancreatitis was obtained from patients having total pancreatectomy with islet autotransplantation (TPIAT). None of the chronic pancreatitis patients included in the study had a known history of diabetes. For TCRbeta sequencing, genomic DNA was pulled straight from bulk pancreas tissue, skipping any T cell sorting. At two US centers, pancreas tissues from patients and organ donors were collected on a consecutive basis. This sequence uses TRBV4-1 and TRBJ1-4; 7 of the junction bases match TRBD1. The material sequenced was pancreas tissue with hereditary chronic pancreatitis. The TCR sequence derives from a human donor with chronic pancreatitis. The CDR3 region: CASSQDRGPNEKLFF. In nucleotide form, the sequence is TGCGCCAGCAGCCAAGATAGGGGGCCTAATGAAAAACTGTTTTTT.